Described below is a single T cell receptor (beta chain) sequence and its context. This sample is part of a study of blood T cell repertoires in COVID-19. Assay: immunoSEQ multiplex PCR; the TCRdb copy retains only in-frame clones and omits some. This table holds about 180,000 clones, more than 70% found once. The V end lost 6 bases, the J end lost 3 bases, and 8 bases lay between the germline ends. CDR1 and CDR2 (germline): SNHLY, FYNNEI. The CDR3 spans 12 residues. This sequence was found in a man in his forties or fifties who had recovered from COVID-19. The sequencing sample was made of PBMCs or T cells enriched from blood (not recorded which). The chain carries TRBV2 and TRBJ1-1, with D unresolved. The CDR3 spells CASSRGYTEAFF. In DNA, the CDR3 is TGTGCCAGCAGCCGGGGATACACTGAAGCTTTCTTT.